Presented here are 32 T cell receptor beta chains from one specimen sequenced in a study of cytomegalovirus exposure and HLA in healthy donors. Researchers ran the PCR with 60 Vbeta and 13 Jbeta primers. Produced via immunoSEQ multiplex PCR; TCRdb's table is partial and in-frame only. The sample lists around 140,000 clones; over 80% were seen once. The sample comprised PBMCs. The receptor source for this set is a man aged 40-49 years in good health and CMV-seronegative.

The V call is TRBV11-3, the J call TRBJ2-7; D is perhaps TRBD2 (5 bases). The CDR3 is 14 residues long. Trimming stripped 5 bases from V and 5 bases from J, with 16 bases between. The germline V gene has CDR1 SGHNT and CDR2 YENEEA. CDR3 sequence (DNA): TGTGCCAGCAGCGCCAGAGAGGGTAAGCACGAGCAGTACTTC. This encodes CASSAREGKHEQYF.

The V call is TRBV7-6, the J call TRBJ2-3; D may be TRBD1 (5 bases). Trimming left V 1 base short and J 0 bases short, with 14 bases between. The CDR3 consists of 17 residues. CDR1 and CDR2 (germline): SGHVS, FNYEAQ. CDR3 region: CASSLVLSTASTDTQYF. CDR3 nucleotide sequence: TGTGCCAGCAGCTTAGTCCTATCGACAGCTAGCACAGATACGCAGTATTTT.

The chain links TRBV6-5 to TRBJ2-5; 11 bases fit TRBD2. V gave up 5 bases and J gave up 4 bases; unmatched junction bases: 3. Germline CDR1 MNHEY, CDR2 SVGAGI. The CDR3 runs 14 residues. Written as DNA, the CDR3 is TGTGCCAGCAGTCCGGGACTAGCGGTAGAGACCCAGTACTTC. Its translation: CASSPGLAVETQYF.

The chain joins TRBV15 to TRBJ2-7; D unclear. Germline V gives CDR1 LNHNV, CDR2 YYDKDF (reference sequence). V gave up 1 base and J gave up 2 bases, with 12 bases separating them. The CDR3 contains 15 residues. The CDR3 reads CATSRVTTSPYEQYF. CDR3 coding DNA: TGTGCCACCAGCAGAGTGACAACGTCGCCCTACGAGCAGTACTTC. Supplemented by reference TRBV15 and TRBJ2-7, the full variable domain reads DAMVIQNPRYQVTQFGKPVTLSCSQTLNHNVMYWYQQKSSQAPKLLFHYYDKDFNNEADTPDNFQSRRPNTSFCFLDIRSPGLGDTAMYLCATSRVTTSPYEQYFGPGTRLTVT.

This clone has just a few counts. The chain recombines TRBV9 with TRBJ2-1; 8 nucleotides match TRBD1. This CDR3 comprises 15 residues. The V gene end was trimmed by 2 bases and the J gene end by 2 bases; junction bases not matched to a gene: 3. CDR1 and CDR2 from the germline V gene are SGDLS and YYNGEE. The CDR3 bases are TGTGCCAGCAGCGTCCGGACAGGGCCCTACAATGAGCAGTTCTTC. Translation: CASSVRTGPYNEQFF.

The CDR3 is CASSVVPSGVYEQYF. As DNA, the CDR3 is TGTGCCAGCAGCGTAGTGCCTAGCGGGGTCTACGAGCAGTACTTC. The V call is TRBV9, the J call TRBJ2-7, with 9 bases matching TRBD2. The CDR3 contains 15 residues. The germline V gene has CDR1 SGDLS and CDR2 YYNGEE. With V trimmed by 0 bases and J by 3 bases, 4 bases remained unmatched. Full variable domain (remainder filled in from reference TRBV9 and TRBJ2-7): DSGVTQTPKHLITATGQRVTLRCSPRSGDLSVYWYQQSLDQGLQFLIQYYNGEERAKGNILERFSAQQFPDLHSELNLSSLELGDSALYFCASSVVPSGVYEQYFGPGTRLTVT.

With regard to this clone: At one boundary the junction diverges from the germline segment, which might be a read error. The chain combines TRBV25-1 with TRBJ2-1, with 7 positions matching TRBD2. This CDR3 region has 13 residues. Germline loops: CDR1 MGHDK, CDR2 SYGVNS. DNA of the CDR3: TGCCCTTTGAGCGGGGCCTTCTACAATGAGCAGTTCTTC. It specifies CPLSGAFYNEQFF.

CDR3 protein: CASSLTYTEAFF. The CDR3, as DNA: TGTGCCAGCAGCTTGACATACACTGAAGCTTTCTTT. The genes are TRBV7-9 and TRBJ1-1; D unresolved. Germline CDR1 reads SEHNR; CDR2 reads FQNEAQ (reference sequence). There are 12 residues in the CDR3. V was shortened by 3 bases and J by 3 bases, with 5 bases between the two germline ends.

V usage is TRBV4-3 and J usage is TRBJ2-1, with TRBD2 matching over 12 bases. There are 18 residues in the CDR3. Trimming cost V 1 base and J 9 bases; bases outside gene matches: 13. The germline CDR1 and CDR2 sequences are LGHNA and YSLEER. CDR3 nucleotide sequence: TGCGCCAGCAGCCAAGTCCGGACTAGCGGGAAAATCTTCGGTGAGCAGTTCTTC. Amino acid sequence: CASSQVRTSGKIFGEQFF.

The chain is built from TRBV9 and TRBJ2-5; the match to TRBD2 covers 9 bases. Looked up from germline, CDR1 is SGDLS and CDR2 is YYNGEE. J was trimmed by 5 bases and V by 9 bases; bases with no gene match: 5. The CDR3 extends over 12 amino acids. Here the CDR3 reads CATGTSRETQYF. For the CDR3, the DNA is TGTGCCACAGGGACTAGCCGGGAGACCCAGTACTTC.

This clone was observed once. This chain uses TRBV5-8 with TRBJ2-2, with 8 bases fitting TRBD1. Germline CDR1 SGHTS, CDR2 YDEGEE. The CDR3 spans 16 residues. J gave up 0 bases and V 4 bases, and 5 bases lay outside the gene matches. The CDR3 loop is CASSIDRGTNTGELFF. CDR3 in DNA: TGTGCCAGCAGCATTGACAGGGGAACGAACACCGGGGAGCTGTTTTTT.

J is TRBJ1-2 and V is TRBV6-6; D gene ambiguous. The CDR3 is made up of 13 amino acids. Between the trimmed V and J ends, which lost 6 bases and 6 bases, there was a span of 14 bases. CDR1 is MNHNY, CDR2 SVGAGI, per germline (reference sequence). CDR3 amino acids: CASSPRPSDGYTF. CDR3 bases: TGTGCCAGCAGCCCCAGGCCCTCCGATGGCTACACCTTC.

DNA of the CDR3: TGTGCCAGCTCACCGTCCCCAGGGGCGAGCACTGAAGCTTTCTTT. Translated: CASSPSPGASTEAFF. The chain joins TRBV18 to TRBJ1-1; tentatively, D is TRBD1 (6 bases). V was trimmed by 3 bases and J by 4 bases, leaving 15 bases between them. The V gene's germline CDR1 is KGHSH and CDR2 LQKENI. The CDR3 has 15 amino acids.

The chain has TRBV27 and TRBJ2-1; 10 bases match TRBD1. This CDR3 is built from 15 residues. Per germline, CDR1 MNHEY and CDR2 SMNVEV (reference sequence). The V segment lost 5 bases and the J segment 6 bases; nucleotides outside the gene matches: 7. The CDR3 sequence: CASSNRDRGFNEQFF. CDR3 coding DNA: TGTGCCAGCAGTAACCGGGACAGGGGTTTCAATGAGCAGTTCTTC.

Turning to this clone: At one end the junction does not follow the germline gene, possibly because of a read error. V gene TRBV5-6 combines with J gene TRBJ1-3; TRBD1 might be the D (5 bases). Germline CDR1 reads SGHDT; CDR2 reads YYEEEE. This CDR3 has 14 residues. The CDR3 loop reads CASSSGLGGITIYF. In nucleotides, the CDR3 is TGTGCCAGCAGCTCGGGACTGGGAGGAATCACCATATATTTT.

This CDR3 reads CSVETQETQYF. The CDR3 nucleotides are TGCAGTGTTGAGACTCAAGAGACCCAGTACTTC. The chain recombines TRBV20-1 with TRBJ2-5; unclear D gene. V lost 7 bases to trimming and J lost 2 bases, with 8 bases between them. Per the germline V gene, CDR1 is DFQATT and CDR2 is SNEGSKA (reference sequence). CDR3 length: 11 amino acids.

The V call is TRBV4-3, the J call TRBJ2-5; 11 bases line up with TRBD2. The DNA end favors TRBJ2-7, so the J call may be wrong. CDR1 LGHNA and CDR2 YSLEER come from the germline V gene. The CDR3 has 16 residues. CDR3: CASSQDTLAGGYEQYF. For the CDR3, the DNA is TGCGCCAGCAGCCAAGATACCCTAGCGGGGGGCTACGAGCAGTACTTC.

The V and J genes are TRBV18 and TRBJ2-7; possible D gene TRBD2, 5 bases. The V gene lost 3 bases and the J gene lost 5 bases, with 11 bases spanning the gap. CDR3 length: 13 residues. Germline lookup yields CDR1 KGHSH and CDR2 LQKENI. The CDR3 protein is CASSPPGRDEQYF. The CDR3 DNA reads TGTGCCAGCTCACCGCCTGGGCGGGACGAGCAGTACTTC. Combining the CDR3 with reference TRBV18 and TRBJ2-7 gives the whole variable domain NAGVMQNPRHLVRRRGQEARLRCSPMKGHSHVYWYRQLPEEGLKFMVYLQKENIIDESGMPKERFSAEFPKEGPSILRIQQVVRGDSAAYFCASSPPGRDEQYFGPGTRLTVT.

This sequence joins TRBV4-1 and TRBJ2-1, with 9 nucleotides matching TRBD1. This CDR3 region has 14 residues. Germline V gives CDR1 MGHRA, CDR2 YSYEKL. V lost 2 bases and J lost 5; bases outside the gene matches: 1. CDR3 nucleotide sequence: TGCGCCAGCAGCCAATGGGACAGGGACAATGAGCAGTTCTTC. Its translation: CASSQWDRDNEQFF.

The rearrangement joins TRBV27 to TRBJ1-3; possible D gene TRBD1, 5 bases. Germline V CDR1 and CDR2: MNHEY, SMNVEV (reference sequence). Trimming took off 10 bases at V and 1 base at J, with 8 bases between the two ends. The CDR3 is made up of 12 amino acids. CDR3 DNA: TGTGCCACTCAGGGTTCTGGAAACACCATATATTTT. This translates into CATQGSGNTIYF.

The chain has TRBV5-1 and TRBJ2-5; weak D call: TRBD1 (6 bases). Trimming shortened V by 0 bases and J by 2 bases, and 11 bases separated the two germline ends. Germline V gives CDR1 SGHRS, CDR2 YFSETQ. CDR3 length: 15 residues. CDR3 sequence reads: CASSLAIQGQETQYF. The CDR3 DNA reads TGCGCCAGCAGCTTGGCTATTCAGGGGCAAGAGACCCAGTACTTC.

J is TRBJ2-7 and V is TRBV5-4; possibly TRBD1 for D (6 bases). Germline V gives CDR1 SGHNT, CDR2 YYREEE (reference sequence). The CDR3 runs 14 residues. Trimming shortened V by 4 bases and J by 0 bases, and 11 bases separated the two germline ends. The chain's CDR3 is CASSTGTASYEQYF. CDR3 sequence (DNA): TGTGCCAGCAGCACAGGGACGGCCTCCTACGAGCAGTACTTC.

CDR3 in DNA: TGTGCCAGCAGTGAAGGAAATGCGGGACAGGGTTTTACTGAAGCTTTCTTT. The encoded protein is CASSEGNAGQGFTEAFF. The chain has TRBV2 and TRBJ1-1; 9 bases are a match to TRBD1. The CDR3 sequence is 17 residues long. Germline V gene data show CDR1 as SNHLY and CDR2 as FYNNEI. V shed 1 base, J shed 5 bases, and the junction held 11 bases outside the gene matches.

This CDR3 reads CASSSGQQETQYF. CDR3 in DNA: TGTGCCAGCTCATCGGGACAGCAAGAGACCCAGTACTTC. The J gene is TRBJ2-5, the V gene TRBV18; 7 positions agree with TRBD1. The germline CDR1 and CDR2 sequences are KGHSH and LQKENI. This CDR3 region has 13 residues. The V gene end was trimmed by 5 bases and the J gene end by 2 bases; junction bases not matched to a gene: 2.

The sample holds a few counts of this clone. V and J are TRBV7-9 and TRBJ2-6; 10 bases fit TRBD1. The CDR3 extends over 18 amino acids. The ends lost 5 bases at V and 1 base at J; junction bases unmatched: 8. CDR1 and CDR2 (germline): SEHNR, FQNEAQ (reference sequence). CDR3 coding DNA: TGTGCCAGCAGCCCCCGGACAGGGGGGGAGTCTGGGGCCAACGTCCTGACTTTC. As protein: CASSPRTGGESGANVLTF.

A word on this clone: The sample has other DNA sequences that encode this CDR3 too. The chain has TRBV19 and TRBJ2-2; TRBD2 aligns across 12 bases. Per the germline V gene, CDR1 is LNHDA and CDR2 is SQIVND (reference sequence). The CDR3 consists of 16 residues. V lost 5 bases, J lost 2 bases, and 3 bases stayed unmatched. CDR3 in amino acids: CASSPGLAGNTGELFF. The CDR3 nucleotides read TGTGCCAGTAGTCCAGGACTAGCGGGAAACACCGGGGAGCTGTTTTTT.

V and J are TRBV2 and TRBJ2-1; 8 positions agree with TRBD1. V lost 9 bases and J lost 0; bases outside the gene matches: 4. Germline V lookup: CDR1 SNHLY, CDR2 FYNNEI. CDR3 length: 14 amino acids. The CDR3 here is CASDRGGSYNEQFF. The CDR3 DNA sequence: TGTGCCAGTGACAGGGGTGGCTCCTACAATGAGCAGTTCTTC.

The chain joins TRBV5-4 to TRBJ2-1; no clear D. The CDR3 extends over 15 amino acids. Trimming cost V 0 bases and J 5 bases, with 12 bases left between them. Germline CDR1 reads SGHNT; CDR2 reads YYREEE (reference sequence). CDR3 amino acids: CASSLALGGNNEQFF. The CDR3 DNA follows: TGTGCCAGCAGCTTGGCCCTCGGCGGAAACAATGAGCAGTTCTTC.

The chain couples TRBV7-8 to TRBJ2-7; 11 bases line up with TRBD2. V lost 5 bases and J lost 5; bases outside the gene matches: 11. The CDR3 spans 16 residues. Germline V gene lookup returns CDR1 SGHVS and CDR2 FQNEAQ. This CDR3 is CASSSITSGSIHEQYF. The CDR3 DNA follows: TGTGCCAGCAGCAGCATAACTAGCGGGAGTATCCACGAGCAGTACTTC.

The genes are TRBV7-9 and TRBJ2-2; D might be TRBD2 (5 bases). Per the germline V gene, CDR1 is SEHNR and CDR2 is FQNEAQ (reference sequence). The CDR3 loop spans 11 amino acids. Trimming took 5 bases from V and 11 from J, leaving 9 bases between them. The CDR3 reads CASSPDLELFF. In nucleotides, the CDR3 is TGTGCCAGCAGCCCGGACTTAGAGCTGTTTTTT.

This chain links TRBV9 with TRBJ2-3, with 9 bases matching TRBD2. Unmatched junction bases numbered 9, after V lost 3 bases and J lost 4 bases. The germline V gene encodes CDR1 SGDLS and CDR2 YYNGEE. CDR3 length: 16 amino acids. CDR3 sequence reads: CASSGDSRGGADTQYF. The CDR3 nucleotides read TGTGCCAGCAGCGGTGATTCTCGCGGGGGGGCAGATACGCAGTATTTT.

The chain combines TRBV20-1 with TRBJ2-1; D unresolved. This CDR3 region has 10 residues. V dropped 3 bases and J dropped 8 bases, with 5 bases sitting between them. Per germline, CDR1 DFQATT and CDR2 SNEGSKA (reference sequence). The CDR3 sequence: CSASSHEQFF. The CDR3 nucleotides read TGCAGTGCTAGTAGCCATGAGCAGTTCTTC.